This T cell receptor (beta chain) was identified during a study of shared clonotypes between healthy human individuals. Whole-study context: For every donor, three CD4 naive, three CD4 memory, two CD8 naive and one CD8 memory plates were used.

Concerning this clone itself: The antigen remains undetermined. Other DNA variants within this sample encode the same CDR3.

Study-wide points: It was the non-shared clonotypes that had lower generation probabilities than clonotypes shared by all four donors. Clonotype sharing across four donors was observed for about 5.2% of naive CD4 clonotypes.

Per the study methods: Junction-only immunoSEQ data arrived without quality scores, meaning filtering differed. Sequenced by immunoSEQ multiplex PCR; TCRdb stores in-frame clones only, minus some. D and trimming were read from the DNA, whereas the V and J calls and clone size are those reported in that table. The sample has more than 2,000,000 clones; 90% to 95% are singletons. The clonotype was recovered from a man younger than 30 in good health. Some clones in this sample may be carry-over from other donors' samples. The specimen sequenced was naive CD4+ T cells from PBMCs. Stated subset: CD45RA+ positively selected.

Here the CDR3 DNA reads TGCGCCAGCAGCTTGGCAGGGGGCGACTATGGCTACACCTTC. Translated: CASSLAGGDYGYTF. The chain has TRBV5-1 and TRBJ1-2, with 8 bases identical to TRBD1. CDR3 length equals 14 residues. V trimming: 0 bases; J trimming: 3 bases; junction bases outside the gene matches: 1. Germline-derived CDR1 and CDR2 are SGHRS and YFSETQ.